The 29 T cell receptor beta chains below come from one sample, sequenced in a study of CD8 T cells in ankylosing spondylitis. TCRdb passed the 5' RACE reads through MiXCR, listing each CDR3 protein once. The table shows fewer than 500,000 distinct CDR3 sequences, with 26% occurring only once. These receptors are not linked to any known antigen. Findings of the study overall: Among TCR beta sequences, a motif of roughly 8 highly homologous variants appeared characteristic of ankylosing spondylitis blood.

The sequenced sample consisted of blood, either unsorted or a sorted T cell fraction (not recorded which). These receptors originate from a male donor with ankylosing spondylitis.

The genes are TRBV3-1 and TRBJ2-2; D unresolved. The ends were cut back, 2 bases at V and 1 base at J, with 8 bases in the middle. The CDR3 totals 15 residues. CDR1 is LGHDT and CDR2 is YNNKEL in the germline V gene (reference sequence). CDR3 sequence: CASSQSGGNTGELFF. CDR3 sequence (DNA): TGTGCCAGCAGCCAATCCGGCGGGAACACCGGGGAGCTGTTTTTT.

This clonotype was counted between two and nine times. This chain uses TRBV4-1 with TRBJ2-5; 11 bases map to TRBD2. This CDR3 contains 16 residues. The V gene's germline CDR1 is MGHRA and CDR2 YSYEKL. After removal of 4 bases from V and 5 bases from J, the junction contained 9 bases not matched to a gene. The CDR3: CASSLGTSGGMETQYF. The CDR3 bases are TGCGCCAGCAGCCTCGGGACTAGCGGAGGGATGGAGACCCAGTACTTC.

There are a few counts of this clonotype. The chain employs TRBV11-2 and TRBJ2-1; D might be TRBD1 or TRBD2, each matching 5 bases. CDR3 length: 13 residues. Per germline, CDR1 SGHAT and CDR2 FQNNGV. Trimming stripped 5 bases from V and 4 bases from J, with 9 bases between. For the CDR3, the DNA is TGTGCCAGCAGCCAGGGAGCATACAATGAGCAGTTCTTC. Amino acids: CASSQGAYNEQFF.

This rearrangement joins TRBV12-3 or TRBV12-4 to TRBJ2-7, with no clear D. The CDR3 contains 14 residues. V shed 6 bases and J shed 2 bases, with 14 bases lying between them. CDR3 DNA: TGTGCCAGCAGACTCTACGGCGATACCTACGAGCAGTACTTC. This translates into CASRLYGDTYEQYF.

This clonotype was observed a few times. The chain is built from TRBV10-3 and TRBJ2-3; 8 positions agree with TRBD1. The length of the CDR3 is 16 residues. The germline CDR1 and CDR2 sequences are ENHRY and SYGVKD. Trimming took 6 bases from V and 0 from J; bases not matched to a gene: 8. CDR3 sequence: CAIRQGATLSTDTQYF. CDR3 in DNA: TGTGCCATCAGGCAGGGGGCTACACTTAGCACAGATACGCAGTATTTT.

Only a few counts were recorded for this clonotype. The DNA for the CDR3 is TGCAGTGCTAGAGCCCGATGGGCAGATACGCAGTATTTT. This translates into CSARARWADTQYF. The chain recombines TRBV20-1 with TRBJ2-3, with D uncertain. Trimming stripped 1 base from V and 4 bases from J, with 9 bases between. This CDR3 region has 13 residues. CDR1 is DFQATT, CDR2 SNEGSKA, per germline (reference sequence).

This clonotype was seen more than once but under ten times. The rearrangement joins TRBV27 to TRBJ1-2; D possibly corresponds to TRBD1 (5 bases). V was trimmed by 2 bases and J by 5 bases, leaving 9 bases between them. CDR1 MNHEY and CDR2 SMNVEV come from the germline V gene (reference sequence). The CDR3 loop spans 13 amino acids. The CDR3 bases are TGTGCCAGCAGTTTAAAAGGGGAGTATGGCTACACCTTC. The encoded protein is CASSLKGEYGYTF.

The rearrangement joins TRBV7-2 to TRBJ2-2; TRBD2 matches 12 bases. Germline loops: CDR1 SGHTA, CDR2 FQGNSA. There are 17 residues in the CDR3. V dropped 1 base and J dropped 6; count of bases not matched to a gene: 6. Here the CDR3 DNA reads TGTGCCAGCAGCTTAGGCCCACTAGCGGGAGGTCCCGGGGAGCTGTTTTTT. Residues: CASSLGPLAGGPGELFF.

The rearrangement joins TRBV12-3 or TRBV12-4 to TRBJ2-2; either TRBD1 or TRBD2 may supply D (6 bases each). Between the trimmed V and J ends, which lost 3 bases and 8 bases, there was a span of 13 bases. CDR3 size: 14 residues. Here the CDR3 DNA reads TGTGCCAGCAGTTTTCGAAGGGGGACTGGGGAGCTGTTTTTT. Amino acid sequence: CASSFRRGTGELFF.

Here the CDR3 DNA reads TGCAGTGCCTTGAGAGGCCAAGAGACCCAGTACTTC. It is translated as CSALRGQETQYF. This chain connects TRBV20-1 to TRBJ2-5; D is undetermined. Germline CDR1 and CDR2: DFQATT and SNEGSKA (reference sequence). The CDR3 extends over 12 amino acids. Trimming pared 6 bases from V and 1 base from J, leaving 9 bases between.

V is TRBV18 and J is TRBJ1-2; TRBD1 matches at 8 bases. Germline V lookup: CDR1 KGHSH, CDR2 LQKENI. The CDR3 spans 14 residues. The ends lost 8 bases at V and 2 bases at J; junction bases unmatched: 7. CDR3 sequence (DNA): TGTGCCAGCCACAGGACAGGGACAAACTATGGCTACACCTTC. The encoded protein is CASHRTGTNYGYTF. The whole variable domain, filled in from reference TRBV18 and TRBJ1-2, reads NAGVMQNPRHLVRRRGQEARLRCSPMKGHSHVYWYRQLPEEGLKFMVYLQKENIIDESGMPKERFSAEFPKEGPSILRIQQVVRGDSAAYFCASHRTGTNYGYTFGSGTRLTVV.

This clonotype was recorded at least ten times. The chain joins TRBV29-1 to TRBJ2-1; a weak D match, TRBD2 (5 bases). V was clipped by 4 bases and J by 4 bases, with 8 bases between them. Germline CDR1 SQVTM, CDR2 ANQGSEA. The length of the CDR3 is 12 residues. CDR3 DNA sequence: TGCAGCGTTGGTCGGGATTACAATGAGCAGTTCTTC. Its translation is CSVGRDYNEQFF.

V is TRBV12-3 or TRBV12-4 and J is TRBJ2-5; perhaps TRBD2 as D (5 bases). The CDR3 is 13 amino acids. The V gene lost 6 bases and the J gene lost 4 bases, with 12 bases spanning the gap. The CDR3 spells CASSPQRLETQYF. DNA of the CDR3: TGTGCCAGCAGCCCGCAGCGGCTAGAGACCCAGTACTTC.

This clonotype was found once. The gene calls are TRBV5-1 and TRBJ2-3; D perhaps matches TRBD2 (6 bases). The CDR3 has 16 amino acids. The germline V and J ends were trimmed by 7 bases and 5 bases, with 23 bases remaining between them. Germline V lookup: CDR1 SGHRS, CDR2 YFSETQ. DNA of the CDR3: TGCGCCAGCTACAAGCAGGGAGGTGGCCGGGGAGATACGCAGTATTTT. This gives the protein CASYKQGGGRGDTQYF.

This clonotype was picked up a small number of times. This rearrangement joins TRBV5-6 to TRBJ1-1; the match to TRBD1 covers 7 bases. This CDR3 contains 15 residues. Germline V gene lookup returns CDR1 SGHDT and CDR2 YYEEEE. V was clipped by 2 bases and J by 0 bases; unmatched bases: 4. CDR3 sequence: CASSFLTGMNTEAFF. The CDR3 coding sequence is TGTGCCAGCAGCTTTTTGACAGGGATGAACACTGAAGCTTTCTTT.

This clonotype has just a few counts. This sequence joins TRBV6-1 and TRBJ2-5; D ambiguous. V dropped 8 bases and J dropped 3 bases, with 16 bases sitting between them. The CDR3 length is 14 residues. Germline lookup yields CDR1 MNHNS and CDR2 SASEGT. CDR3 region: CASLPQGLKETQYF. The CDR3 region has the DNA TGTGCCAGCCTCCCCCAAGGCCTAAAAGAGACCCAGTACTTC.

The chain has TRBV20-1 and TRBJ2-2; 10 bases fit TRBD2. The CDR3 runs 14 residues. After removal of 6 bases from V and 4 bases from J, the junction contained 5 bases not matched to a gene. Germline V lookup: CDR1 DFQATT, CDR2 SNEGSKA (reference sequence). The CDR3 DNA reads as TGCAGTGCGGATCTAGCGGGGGTCACCGGGGAGCTGTTTTTT. It specifies CSADLAGVTGELFF.

This clonotype has just a few counts. DNA of the CDR3: TGCGCCAGCAGCTCTAGCGGGAGTGGTTCAGATACGCAGTATTTT. Its protein product is CASSSSGSGSDTQYF. The chain is built from TRBV5-1 and TRBJ2-3; TRBD2 matches 10 bases. The junction had 5 bases not matched to a gene; V was cut back by 3 bases and J by 4 bases. The CDR3 extends over 15 amino acids. Germline V CDR1 and CDR2: SGHRS, YFSETQ.

This clonotype was picked up a small number of times. This chain joins TRBV15 and TRBJ1-5; TRBD1 might be the D (6 bases). Germline V gene lookup returns CDR1 LNHNV and CDR2 YYDKDF (reference sequence). The ends were cut back, 1 base at V and 5 bases at J, with 12 bases in the middle. The CDR3 runs to 15 residues. The CDR3 sequence is CATSRGPGVDQPQHF. The CDR3 DNA follows: TGTGCCACCAGCAGAGGCCCAGGGGTCGATCAGCCCCAGCATTTT. Based on the CDR3 plus reference TRBV15 and TRBJ1-5, the full variable domain is DAMVIQNPRYQVTQFGKPVTLSCSQTLNHNVMYWYQQKSSQAPKLLFHYYDKDFNNEADTPDNFQSRRPNTSFCFLDIRSPGLGDTAMYLCATSRGPGVDQPQHFGDGTRLSIL.

CDR3 protein: CATREIDTGELFF. The CDR3 bases are TGTGCCACCCGGGAGATCGACACCGGGGAGCTGTTTTTT. The chain recombines TRBV7-9 with TRBJ2-2; maybe TRBD2 (6 bases). The CDR3 spans 13 residues. Per the germline V gene, CDR1 is SEHNR and CDR2 is FQNEAQ (reference sequence). With 10 bases removed from V and 3 bases from J, the gap between germline ends came to 12 bases.

This clonotype showed up many times. The V call is TRBV21-1, the J call TRBJ2-7; the table calls TRBD2, which could not be checked here. TRBV21-1 has pseudogene status. This CDR3 comprises 12 residues. The CDR3 DNA follows: TGTGCCAGACTGACTAGTTTTTACGAGCAGTACGTC. This encodes CARLTSFYEQYV.

A few counts support this clonotype. V usage is TRBV11-2 and J usage is TRBJ1-4; tentatively, D is TRBD1 (5 bases). Between the trimmed V and J ends, which lost 4 bases and 4 bases, there was a span of 10 bases. Germline CDR1 SGHAT, CDR2 FQNNGV. The CDR3 contains 14 residues. For the CDR3, the DNA is TGTGCCAGCAGCTCCCGCCAGGGTAATGAAAAACTGTTTTTT. Its translation is CASSSRQGNEKLFF. The full variable domain, with the rest looked up from reference TRBV11-2 and TRBJ1-4, is EAGVAQSPRYKIIEKRQSVAFWCNPISGHATLYWYQQILGQGPKLLIQFQNNGVVDDSQLPKDRFSAERLKGVDSTLKIQPAKLEDSAVYLCASSSRQGNEKLFFGSGTQLSVL.

The V gene is TRBV4-1, the J gene TRBJ2-3, with D perhaps matching TRBD2 (6 bases). The V end lost 0 bases, the J end lost 4 bases, and 14 bases lay between the germline ends. The length of the CDR3 is 16 residues. Germline values: CDR1 MGHRA, CDR2 YSYEKL. The CDR3 is CASSQDGGGSSDTQYF. The CDR3 DNA reads TGCGCCAGCAGCCAAGATGGAGGAGGGAGCTCAGATACGCAGTATTTT.

Here the CDR3 reads CSAPETGTSAYNEQFF. As DNA, the CDR3 is TGCAGTGCCCCTGAGACCGGGACTAGCGCCTACAATGAGCAGTTCTTC. This rearrangement joins TRBV20-1 to TRBJ2-1; 10 bases fit TRBD2. Germline CDR1 is DFQATT and CDR2 is SNEGSKA (reference sequence). The V segment lost 6 bases and the J segment 2 bases; nucleotides outside the gene matches: 10. The CDR3 is 16 amino acids.

This clonotype was seen more than once but under ten times. This rearrangement joins TRBV20-1 to TRBJ2-7; D is perhaps TRBD2 (5 bases). V gave up 1 base and J gave up 6 bases, with 22 bases separating them. The CDR3 sequence is 16 residues long. Germline values: CDR1 DFQATT, CDR2 SNEGSKA (reference sequence). CDR3 coding DNA: TGCAGTGCTAGAGCACCGAGGGTGGCGGGCTCGCGCGAGCAGTACTTC. As protein: CSARAPRVAGSREQYF.

The rearrangement uses TRBV20-1 and TRBJ1-5, with D tentatively TRBD1 (6 bases). The V gene's germline CDR1 is DFQATT and CDR2 SNEGSKA (reference sequence). This CDR3 spans 15 amino acids. Trimming left V 3 bases short and J 6 bases short, with 18 bases between. CDR3 residues: CSASEAGELGQPQHF. The DNA for the CDR3 is TGCAGTGCTAGCGAGGCAGGGGAGCTCGGTCAGCCCCAGCATTTT.

Worth noting for this clonotype: Sequence at one end of the junction differs from germline and may be a read error. The V and J genes are TRBV5-1 and TRBJ2-2; TRBD2 might be the D (5 bases). The CDR3 sequence is 15 residues long. CDR1 is SGHRS, CDR2 YFSETQ, per germline. CDR3 sequence: CASSLAGLNTGELFF. The CDR3 DNA follows: TGTGCCAGCAGCTTAGCAGGACTCAACACCGGGGAGCTGTTTTTT.

This clonotype was detected only a few times. The chain carries TRBV20-1 and TRBJ2-5, with D maybe TRBD2 (7 bases). Germline values: CDR1 DFQATT, CDR2 SNEGSKA (reference sequence). Trimming left V 0 bases short and J 5 bases short, with 28 bases between. The CDR3 runs to 19 residues. Here the CDR3 reads CSARDRRETGGVRGETQYF. The DNA of the CDR3 is TGCAGTGCTAGAGATCGGCGGGAGACAGGCGGGGTTAGAGGGGAGACCCAGTACTTC.

J is TRBJ1-3 and V is TRBV28, with D hard to call. The CDR3 totals 16 residues. Trimming removed 3 bases from V and 0 bases from J, with 12 bases in between. The germline gives CDR1 MDHEN, CDR2 SYDVKM. The CDR3 sequence is CASSLGGSFSGNTIYF. CDR3 in DNA: TGTGCCAGCAGTTTGGGCGGATCCTTCTCTGGAAACACCATATATTTT.